This T cell receptor (beta chain) is from a study of cytomegalovirus exposure and HLA in healthy donors. Across the study: Prior work identified around 120 million unique TCR beta sequences in some 200 million T cells.

After removal of 4 bases from V and 7 bases from J, the junction contained 7 bases not matched to a gene. CDR1 LNHDA and CDR2 SQIVND come from the germline V gene (reference sequence). The CDR3 sequence is 16 residues long. The PCR ran on 60 Vbeta and 13 Jbeta primers. TCRdb keeps only in-frame clones here, not all; method: immunoSEQ multiplex PCR. The table lists 55,000 to 85,000 clones, over 60% of them singletons. The donors gave bone marrow, and they were healthy. The J gene is TRBJ2-4, the V gene TRBV19, with 13 bases that match TRBD2. This TCR was recovered from a woman in her 50s in good health and CMV-seronegative. The specimen sequenced was PBMCs. The CDR3 bases are TGTGCCAGTAGTACGAGACTAGCGGGAGGAGGGAACATTCAGTACTTC. It codes for CASSTRLAGGGNIQYF.